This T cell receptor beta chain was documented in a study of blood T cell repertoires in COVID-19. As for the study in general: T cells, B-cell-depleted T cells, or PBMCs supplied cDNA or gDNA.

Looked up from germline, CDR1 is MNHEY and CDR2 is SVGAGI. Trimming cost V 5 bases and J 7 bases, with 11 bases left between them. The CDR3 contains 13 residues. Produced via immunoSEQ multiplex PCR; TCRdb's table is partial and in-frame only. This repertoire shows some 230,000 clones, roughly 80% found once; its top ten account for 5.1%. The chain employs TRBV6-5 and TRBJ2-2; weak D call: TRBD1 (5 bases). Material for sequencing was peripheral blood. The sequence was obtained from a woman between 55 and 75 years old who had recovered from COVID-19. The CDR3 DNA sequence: TGTGCCAGCAGTACCGACAGTTACGGGGAGCTGTTTTTT. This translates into CASSTDSYGELFF.